This paragraph reports one T cell receptor (beta chain). Its antigen has not been determined. No base quality information exists; no much larger clone differs at one position. These data are taken from a study of blood T cell repertoires in COVID-19 (TCRdb year 2020). Background for the entire study: Samples from collaborators originated in the United States, Italy and Spain and spanned both the acute and convalescent phases of COVID-19. The prospective study material was composed of cDNA or gDNA derived from T cells, B-cell-depleted T cells, or PBMCs. Nearly every sample came with metadata listing a de-identified subject ID, COVID-19 status, age in years and sex. Where available, HLA class I and class II types were taken from metadata supplied by the sample provider and were not determined by assay-based typing. Samples were obtained from the ongoing ImmuneRACE study (first 160 participants) and from about 1,300 subjects provided by 6 global collaborators. A freely available public database, intended as a resource for researchers studying the immune response to SARS-CoV-2, is where the repertoires were released. Subjects who had been exposed to COVID-19, were actively infected with it, or had recovered from it provided the deeply sampled blood TCRbeta repertoires that made up the dataset.

Overall study results and their limits: The quantity of clinical and demographic metadata differed by source and by participant and was supplied without curation.

V is clipped by 2 bases and J by 2 bases, and the sequence between their germline boundaries is 10 bases long. CDR1 is given as SGHTA and CDR2 as FQGNSA, both from the germline V gene. Including cysteine and phenylalanine, the CDR3 has 14 amino acids. Solely the CDR3 DNA is kept, with 42 bases framed from the first base. TCRbeta CDR3 regions were amplified from genomic DNA using the immunoSEQ Assay, a bias-controlled multiplex PCR. On the authors' methods: The number of nucleated cells in each sample was estimated by amplification of reference gene primers within the assay. To quantify the absolute abundance of each unique TCRbeta CDR3 rearrangement, sequence reads were collapsed and filtered. For each sample, productive Simpson clonality was calculated as the square root of Simpson's diversity index over productive rearrangements. Drawn from immuneACCESS, this table holds only the in-frame rearrangements with V and J called that TCRdb kept. Clones are partly lost; checked studies trace under half to an unresolved V gene and leave the rest unexplained. V, J and clone size reflect that table, while D and trimming were determined from the DNA. The sample records around 60,000 clones, over 90% of which are singletons. The top ten clones comprise 4.6% of the sample.

The collaborating institutions used their own protocols to collect whole blood in K2EDTA tubes. For TCRbeta analysis, collaborators shipped samples in one of three forms: frozen whole blood, isolated PBMCs, or DNA extracted from either of those sample types. Here the chain combines TRBV7-2 and TRBJ2-7; too little of a D gene remains to name it. Sequencing was carried out using peripheral blood. The origin of this receptor is a man aged 50-59 years with active COVID-19. The CDR3 reads CASSLLLLPYEQYF. DNA sequence: TGTGCCAGCAGCTTATTACTTTTACCCTACGAGCAGTACTTC.